These 17 T cell receptor beta chains came from one sample sequenced in a study of cytotoxic CD8 clonotypes in ibrutinib-treated CLL. TCRdb's copy holds only in-frame clones and misses some; the assay was immunoSEQ multiplex PCR. The sample includes approximately 280,000 clones, 65% to 85% of them seen just once. The source was PBMCs, collected at disease progression, from a patient treated with ibrutinib. The receptors here all came from a human donor with chronic lymphocytic leukemia.

This rearrangement joins TRBV29-1 to TRBJ2-3; tentative D call: TRBD1 (5 bases). The V gene lost 5 bases and the J gene lost 7 bases, with 13 bases spanning the gap. The CDR3 length is 12 residues. Germline values: CDR1 SQVTM, CDR2 ANQGSEA. The CDR3 coding sequence is TGCAGCGTTAGGACAAGTATAAATACGCAGTATTTT. It translates to CSVRTSINTQYF.

V gene TRBV7-2 combines with J gene TRBJ1-5; no reliable D call. The V gene lost 4 bases and the J gene lost 0 bases, with 19 bases spanning the gap. Germline assignment: CDR1 SGHTA and CDR2 FQGNSA. This CDR3 has 18 amino acids. The CDR3 sequence is CASSSSTRRFYSNQPQHF. The DNA for the CDR3 is TGTGCCAGCAGCTCTTCCACGAGGAGGTTTTATAGCAATCAGCCCCAGCATTTT.

The V gene is TRBV2, the J gene TRBJ2-3; D remains unclear. The length of the CDR3 is 14 residues. Germline CDR1 is SNHLY and CDR2 is FYNNEI. With 3 bases removed from V and 4 bases from J, the gap between germline ends came to 11 bases. The CDR3 DNA follows: TGTGCCAGCAGTGAGACGACATACGCAGATACGCAGTATTTT. Its protein is CASSETTYADTQYF.

CDR3 residues: CASRLASGGLSSYEQYF. CDR3 sequence (DNA): TGTGCAAGTCGCTTAGCTTCCGGCGGGTTGAGCTCCTACGAGCAGTACTTC. The chain recombines TRBV12-2 with TRBJ2-7; TRBD2, the table's D call, was not compared with the DNA. TRBV12-2 is a pseudogene segment. This CDR3 spans 17 amino acids.

This sequence joins TRBV5-4 and TRBJ1-5; 9 bases align to TRBD1. J was trimmed by 6 bases and V by 3 bases; bases with no gene match: 13. Germline CDR1 is SGHNT and CDR2 is YYREEE (reference sequence). The CDR3 extends over 17 amino acids. The CDR3 sequence is CASSSNPGQGGSQPQHF. Here the CDR3 DNA reads TGTGCCAGCAGCTCGAATCCGGGACAGGGAGGAAGTCAGCCCCAGCATTTT. Filled out from reference TRBV5-4 and TRBJ1-5, the complete variable domain reads ETGVTQSPTHLIKTRGQQVTLRCSSQSGHNTVSWYQQALGQGPQFIFQYYREEENGRGNFPPRFSGLQFPNYSSELNVNALELDDSALYLCASSSNPGQGGSQPQHFGDGTRLSIL.

V usage is TRBV11-1 and J usage is TRBJ2-7, with 12 bases aligning to TRBD2. The CDR3 is 18 amino acids. Germline V gene sequence: CDR1 SGHAT, CDR2 FQDESV (reference sequence). V shed 3 bases and J 4 bases; nucleotides not matched to a gene: 13. CDR3 amino acids: CASSFGIGLAGQLYEQYF. In DNA, the CDR3 is TGTGCCAGCAGCTTCGGTATCGGACTAGCGGGACAACTTTACGAGCAGTACTTC.

V is TRBV18 and J is TRBJ2-7; no clear D. The CDR3 loop spans 13 amino acids. Germline-derived CDR1 and CDR2 are KGHSH and LQKENI. The V end lost 3 bases, the J end lost 6 bases, and 12 bases lay between the germline ends. DNA for the CDR3: TGTGCCAGCTCACCGGAGACGGATCTCGAGCAGTACTTC. This encodes CASSPETDLEQYF.

This clone occurred a few times. The V call is TRBV19, the J call TRBJ2-4; 8 positions agree with TRBD2. CDR3 length: 18 residues. CDR1 LNHDA and CDR2 SQIVND come from the germline V gene (reference sequence). Trimming at V came to 1 base and at J to 0 bases, leaving 8 bases not matched to a gene. Here the CDR3 reads CASSIGGPGGRAKNIQYF. The CDR3 region has the DNA TGTGCCAGTAGTATAGGCGGCCCGGGGGGGCGAGCCAAAAACATTCAGTACTTC.

The V gene is TRBV5-4, the J gene TRBJ2-3, with D uncertain. Germline V gene lookup returns CDR1 SGHNT and CDR2 YYREEE (reference sequence). V lost 0 bases, J lost 2 bases, and 7 bases lay in between. The CDR3 has 14 residues. This CDR3 is CASSLDMITDTQYF. The CDR3 DNA reads TGTGCCAGCAGCTTGGACATGATCACAGATACGCAGTATTTT.

V and J are TRBV2 and TRBJ1-5; 10 nucleotides match TRBD1. Per germline, CDR1 SNHLY and CDR2 FYNNEI. J gave up 5 bases and V 6 bases, and 4 bases lay outside the gene matches. This CDR3 comprises 14 residues. The CDR3 protein is CASRGTGVYQPQHF. DNA of the CDR3: TGTGCCAGCAGGGGGACAGGGGTTTATCAGCCCCAGCATTTT.

This clone was picked up a small number of times. This rearrangement joins TRBV4-1 to TRBJ1-5; the D is unclear. V dropped 1 base and J dropped 1 base, with 11 bases sitting between them. The CDR3 runs 16 residues. CDR1 and CDR2 (germline): MGHRA, YSYEKL. The CDR3 bases are TGCGCCAGCAGCCAAGGTGGGCGGACCAGCAATCAGCCCCAGCATTTT. Translated: CASSQGGRTSNQPQHF.

This clone was picked up a small number of times. V and J are TRBV9 and TRBJ2-5, with a weak D call TRBD1 (6 bases). The germline V gene has CDR1 SGDLS and CDR2 YYNGEE. CDR3 length: 14 amino acids. Trimming stripped 4 bases from V and 2 bases from J, with 12 bases between. In DNA, the CDR3 is TGTGCCAGCAGCCCACGGGACACTCAAGAGACCCAGTACTTC. Its protein is CASSPRDTQETQYF.

The rearrangement joins TRBV27 to TRBJ2-5; 7 bases are shared with TRBD2. In germline, CDR1 is MNHEY, CDR2 SMNVEV (reference sequence). V was pared by 0 bases and J by 1 base, with 2 bases of the junction left unmatched. The CDR3 is 15 residues long. CDR3 coding DNA: TGTGCCAGCAGTTTATCAGGCGGGGGCCAAGAGACCCAGTACTTC. This translates into CASSLSGGGQETQYF.

V is TRBV5-1 and J is TRBJ2-5, with D perhaps given as TRBD1 or TRBD2 (5 bases each). Trimming took 6 bases from V and 4 from J, leaving 16 bases between them. CDR3 size: 14 residues. Germline lookup yields CDR1 SGHRS and CDR2 YFSETQ. DNA for the CDR3: TGCGCCAGCATTGGGACCGCCGGTCCAGAGACCCAGTACTTC. Encoded protein: CASIGTAGPETQYF.

This chain links TRBV7-9 with TRBJ2-1; D uncertain. The CDR3 totals 15 residues. In germline, CDR1 is SEHNR, CDR2 FQNEAQ (reference sequence). Trimming shortened V by 0 bases and J by 9 bases, and 15 bases separated the two germline ends. The CDR3 sequence: CASSLAYKLKREQFF. CDR3 nucleotide sequence: TGTGCCAGCAGCTTAGCCTATAAGCTAAAGCGTGAGCAGTTCTTC. The full variable domain, completed using reference TRBV7-9 and TRBJ2-1, is DTGVSQNPRHKITKRGQNVTFRCDPISEHNRLYWYRQTLGQGPEFLTYFQNEAQLEKSRLLSDRFSAERPKGSFSTLEIQRTEQGDSAMYLCASSLAYKLKREQFFGPGTRLTVL.

V and J are TRBV6-1 and TRBJ2-5; possible D gene TRBD1, 5 bases. The CDR3 is made up of 14 amino acids. Between the trimmed V and J ends, which lost 1 base and 5 bases, there was a span of 11 bases. Germline lookup yields CDR1 MNHNS and CDR2 SASEGT. The CDR3 DNA is TGTGCCAGCAGTGAAGGGCAGGGTCGGGAGACCCAGTACTTC. Translated, it gives CASSEGQGRETQYF.

The chain is built from TRBV2 and TRBJ2-7; 8 bases agree with TRBD2. The CDR3 is 14 amino acids. V trimming: 7 bases; J trimming: 2 bases; junction bases outside the gene matches: 7. CDR1 is SNHLY, CDR2 FYNNEI, per germline. CDR3 sequence reads: CASKVLRGAYEQYF. The CDR3, as DNA: TGTGCCAGCAAGGTGTTGCGGGGGGCCTACGAGCAGTACTTC. The entire variable domain, with the rest obtained from reference TRBV2 and TRBJ2-7, is as follows: EPEVTQTPSHQVTQMGQEVILRCVPISNHLYFYWYRQILGQKVEFLVSFYNNEISEKSEIFDDQFSVERPDGSNFTLKIRSTKLEDSAMYFCASKVLRGAYEQYFGPGTRLTVT.